This TCR beta chain stems from a study of T cells expressing NK-cell markers. The wider study: Sorted CD3+CD56-NKG2C+, CD3+CD56+NKG2C+ and CD3+CD56+NKG2C- T cells supplied the TCR beta repertoires. Sequenced donors, eight in total, included seven who were HCMV-seropositive and one who was seronegative.

With the 5' RACE reads reprocessed, TCRdb shows one record per CDR3 protein and no DNA. Recorded here are 400,000 or so distinct CDR3 sequences; the top ten clones represent roughly 10%. CDR1 is SGHRS and CDR2 is YFSETQ in the germline V gene. The CDR3 extends over 13 amino acids. Points on this clonotype: Antigen specificity is unknown.

Study conclusions and caveats: For several donors, these clonotypes were likewise the leading ones in the CD3+CD56-NKG2C+ fraction.

This receptor was obtained from a woman in her forties or fifties in good health. V is TRBV5-1 and J is TRBJ1-2. The sequenced sample consisted of blood T cells: a sorted CD56 or NKG2C T cell subset, CD4+ or CD8+ T cells, or bulk PBMC T cells (not recorded which). The CDR3 is CASSLRRTYGYTF.